This paragraph covers one T cell receptor (beta chain) sequence. This clonotype was counted at least ten times. Its antigen specificity is not known. Base qualities are not at hand, and no much larger clone is one base apart. Libraries of naive CD8 T cells were built from anywhere between about 17,000 and 1,000,000 sorted cells, with 10%, 30% or 50% of the purified RNA used. Naive CD8 T cells were FACS-sorted as CD8+CD4-CCR7+CD45RA+ on a BD FACSAria II into RLT Plus buffer. To test detection sensitivity, Jurkat RNA equivalent to more than 9 TCR copies was spiked into samples of roughly 18,000-1,100,000 naive CD8 T cells. CD8 T cells were enriched using RosetteSep CD8+ T Cell Enrichment Cocktail and Ficoll-Paque, and the enriched cells then underwent ACK red cell lysis. This record comes from a study of molecular identifiers for immune sequencing clone quantification (dated by TCRdb to 2017 to 2018). Notes on the research overall: For a replicate experiment, RNA from approximately 20,000 or 100,000 naive CD8 T cells was divided into five aliquots, and four of the five aliquots were sequenced. This methods study used CD8 T cells to benchmark TCR RNA copy counting and molecular-identifier clustering-based TCR repertoire sequencing (MIDCIRS).

The study at large found these results: Without barcode sub-clustering, chimeric consensus sequences inflated TCR diversity; chimeras reached as high as 47%. The naive libraries included spiked-in Jurkat TCR RNA (around 10 copies' worth), and this RNA is not part of the donor repertoire. Spiked-in Jurkat TCR RNA equivalent to a single cell was reported to be detectable even among approximately 1 million naive CD8 T cells. The sizes of highly expanded clones could end up underestimated when identical TCR molecules share a barcode. Modeling indicated around 3 TCR RNA copies recovered per cell, compared with 9.5 to 10 by digital PCR, which implies a capture efficiency of about 27%. Clones above 20 RNA copies held over 99% of molecules in CMV-specific effector cells but under 1% in naive cells.

Including the terminal cysteine and phenylalanine, the CDR3 comprises 17 residues. The sequence is cut down to CDR3 DNA, 51 bases in frame from base 1. Trimmed from V: 5 bases; trimmed from J: 4 bases; junction bases lacking a gene match: 17. Reading the germline V gene (reference sequence) gives CDR1 SEHNR and CDR2 FQNEAQ. To prepare the library, PCR was applied. This sample was sequenced with an Illumina HiSeq 4000. Bulk TCR libraries were made following a previously described method, with the TCR primers given in Table S5. Purification of total RNA was performed with the Qiagen AllPrep DNA/RNA kit. Before analysis, reads from multiple sequencing runs of one library were combined. Under the source paper's analysis protocol: Reads were retained only if an exact TCR constant sequence was present, and the retained reads were trimmed to 150 nt and grouped according to their 12-nt molecular barcodes. Reads inside each barcode group were sub-clustered using a 15% Levenshtein threshold, and a quality-weighted consensus sequence was constructed for each RNA molecule. Non-functional sequences were discarded, and so were lower-count sequences lying one edit away from another sequence. Based on a fit of two negative binomial distributions, barcode sub-clusters having less than 20% of the maximum read count were discarded. Using fastp trimming at Q25 and MiXCR clonotype assembly, TCRdb reanalyzed the public sequencing data and kept in-frame beta chains. Entries that share a CDR3 protein sequence are merged under the most common genes and DNA. These V and J calls are TCRdb output, not the study's own analysis. Here the sample has about 640,000 distinct CDR3 sequences; roughly 21% occur a single time. Jointly, the top ten make up roughly 0.83% of the sample.

This receptor was taken from a human donor in good health. Some libraries in this study had Jurkat cell RNA spiked in. The chain links TRBV7-9 with TRBJ2-7, and TRBD1 matches 7 of the central bases. Input material: naive CD8+ T cells from blood, with Jurkat cell RNA spiked in. According to the study, the label for this sample's cell subset or site signals: FACS-sorted CD8+CD4-CCR7+CD45RA+ naive T cells. The CDR3 region reads CASSPQPGQPGQYEQYF. In nucleotide form, the sequence is TGTGCCAGCAGCCCTCAACCGGGACAGCCGGGCCAATACGAGCAGTACTTC.